The rows below give T cell receptor beta chains drawn from one sample of a study of metastatic and nonmetastatic thyroid tumors. MiXCR reprocessed the PCR reads for TCRdb. Here the sample spans fewer than 35,000 clones, more than 25% being singletons. Sequencing was carried out using blood. Every receptor here comes from a female donor with papillary thyroid cancer or a benign thyroid nodule (not recorded which). Some clones in this sample may be carry-over from other donors' samples. Each CDR3 is given with its conserved first and last residue. D genes are given only for firm matches. Rows give clone size only sometimes, using once, few, many, or a class for an expanded clone.

J: TRBJ1-2
V: TRBV12-3/TRBV12-4
size: -
D: TRBD1
DNA: TGTGCCAGCCTTCGGCGACAGGGTCTCTATGGCTACACCTTC
CDR3: CASLRRQGLYGYTF

J: TRBJ1-2
V: TRBV20-1
size: -
D: TRBD1
DNA: TGCAGTGCCCAGAAGTGGGACAGGGAAAACTATGGCTACACCTTC
CDR3: CSAQKWDRENYGYTF

J: TRBJ1-2
V: TRBV6-6
size: -
D: TRBD1
DNA: TGTGCCAGCAGTTACACGGGACAGGGGGGCTACACCTTC
CDR3: CASSYTGQGGYTF

J: TRBJ2-7
V: TRBV7-2
size: many
D: TRBD1
DNA: TGTGCCAGCAGCAGCCGACAGGGGTCCTACGAGCAGTACTTC
CDR3: CASSSRQGSYEQYF

J: TRBJ2-5
V: TRBV2
size: -
D: -
DNA: TGTGACAGCAGTGAAGATTACTCGGGACGGAGCCTACCAGAGACCCAGTACTTC
CDR3: CDSSEDYSGRSLPETQYF

J: TRBJ2-5
V: TRBV7-6
size: -
D: -
DNA: TGTGCCAGCAGCCAATCGGGGCAGATGGGGGAGACCCAGTACTTC
CDR3: CASSQSGQMGETQYF

J: TRBJ2-5
V: TRBV15
size: few
D: -
DNA: TGTGCCACCAGCAGAGATCGATCTGTGAGAGGGGGGACCCAGTACTTC
CDR3: CATSRDRSVRGGTQYF

J: TRBJ2-3
V: TRBV20-1
size: -
D: -
DNA: TGCAGTGCTAGTAGGAGGGGTTCTGTCAGCCTCTCGTCTGGCACAGATACGCAGTATTTT
CDR3: CSASRRGSVSLSSGTDTQYF

J: TRBJ1-6
V: TRBV9
size: -
D: -
DNA: TGTGCCAGCAGCGTAGGAGACACCTATAATTCACCCCTCCACTTT
CDR3: CASSVGDTYNSPLHF

J: TRBJ2-7
V: TRBV6-1
size: few
D: -
DNA: TGTGCCAGCAAGGGAGGGGGGAGCCTCCGAGGAGAGCAGTACTTC
CDR3: CASKGGGSLRGEQYF

J: TRBJ2-3
V: TRBV24-1
size: -
D: -
DNA: TGTGCCACCAGTGACCCCGTACAGGGTAGGGATACGCAGTATTTT
CDR3: CATSDPVQGRDTQYF

J: TRBJ2-7
V: TRBV12-3/TRBV12-4
size: -
D: -
DNA: TGTGCCAGCAGTTTAAGGGGGGACAGACCCTACGAGCAGTACTTC
CDR3: CASSLRGDRPYEQYF

J: TRBJ1-1
V: TRBV29-1
size: many
D: -
DNA: TGCAGCGTTGTGACAGGATCGAACACTGAAGCTTTCTTT
CDR3: CSVVTGSNTEAFF

J: TRBJ1-1
V: TRBV5-6
size: many
D: -
DNA: TGTGCCAGCGAGCCGTTTAAATATGGACAGAGAACTGAAGCTTTCTTT
CDR3: CASEPFKYGQRTEAFF

J: TRBJ1-1
V: TRBV6-4
size: -
D: -
DNA: TGTGCCAGCAGTGAAATACCGAACACTGAAGCTTTCTTT
CDR3: CASSEIPNTEAFF